One and the same sample provided the 9 T cell receptor beta chains below, sequenced in a study of blood T cell repertoires in COVID-19. Only in-frame clones appear in the TCRdb table, and some are missing; sequencing was by immunoSEQ multiplex PCR. The sample holds about 53,000 clones, around 79% seen once. The specimen was peripheral blood. The receptors come from a man between 70 and 80 years old with active or convalescent COVID-19.

The chain links TRBV9 to TRBJ2-7; unclear D gene. The CDR3 is 14 amino acids. With 0 bases removed from V and 3 bases from J, the gap between germline ends came to 10 bases. CDR1 is SGDLS, CDR2 YYNGEE, per germline. CDR3 nucleotides: TGTGCCAGCAGCGTAGTCCCCTCGGGCTACGAGCAGTACTTC. Protein product: CASSVVPSGYEQYF.

In its sample, this clone was seen a few times. The chain recombines TRBV18 with TRBJ1-6; 7 bases fit TRBD1. The J segment lost 2 bases and the V segment lost 1 base, leaving 8 bases of the junction unmatched. CDR3 length equals 18 residues. Looked up from germline, CDR1 is KGHSH and CDR2 is LQKENI. The CDR3 protein is CASSPLNRGGPYNSPLHF. The CDR3 DNA sequence: TGTGCCAGCTCACCACTAAACAGGGGCGGTCCCTATAATTCACCCCTCCACTTT.

The V and J genes are TRBV30 and TRBJ2-1; tentative D call: TRBD2 (6 bases). This CDR3 has 14 residues. Germline assignment: CDR1 GTSNPN and CDR2 SVGIG (reference sequence). V lost 0 bases, J lost 8 bases, and 14 bases lay in between. CDR3 protein: CAWSVLAGIDEQFF. In DNA form, the CDR3 reads TGTGCCTGGAGTGTTCTCGCGGGAATCGATGAGCAGTTCTTC.

The genes are TRBV19 and TRBJ1-2; 9 nucleotides agree with TRBD1. This CDR3 region has 17 residues. The germline gives CDR1 LNHDA, CDR2 SQIVND (reference sequence). V trimming: 3 bases; J trimming: 3 bases; junction bases outside the gene matches: 11. The CDR3 nucleotides read TGTGCCAGTAGTATCGGTCCACAGGGGGCTGATCACTATGGCTACACCTTC. Translated, it gives CASSIGPQGADHYGYTF. The full variable domain, in which reference TRBV19 and TRBJ1-2 provide the parts outside the CDR3, is DGGITQSPKYLFRKEGQNVTLSCEQNLNHDAMYWYRQDPGQGLRLIYYSQIVNDFQKGDIAEGYSVSREKKESFPLTVTSAQKNPTAFYLCASSIGPQGADHYGYTFGSGTRLTVV.

This clone was observed a single time. V and J are TRBV7-2 and TRBJ2-3; 8 bases are shared with TRBD2. The CDR3 loop spans 15 amino acids. Germline V gene data show CDR1 as SGHTA and CDR2 as FQGNSA. J lost 2 bases, V lost 6 bases, and 7 bases had no gene match. The CDR3 DNA follows: TGTGCCAGCAGACGAACTAGCGGCTTCACAGATACGCAGTATTTT. This sequence encodes CASRRTSGFTDTQYF.

The CDR3 DNA sequence: TGCAGCGTTAGGACTAGCGGGAGTTACGAGCAGTACTTC. As protein: CSVRTSGSYEQYF. The chain links TRBV29-1 to TRBJ2-7; 13 nucleotides align to TRBD2. Germline V lookup: CDR1 SQVTM, CDR2 ANQGSEA. The CDR3 has 13 residues. V lost 5 bases, J lost 4 bases, and 2 bases stayed unmatched.

The V gene is TRBV6-5, the J gene TRBJ1-2; D is perhaps TRBD1 (5 bases). CDR3 length equals 12 residues. Germline lookup yields CDR1 MNHEY and CDR2 SVGAGI. The V end lost 4 bases, the J end lost 4 bases, and 7 bases lay between the germline ends. CDR3 protein: CASSSTVYGYTF. The CDR3 DNA reads TGTGCCAGCAGTTCGACAGTCTATGGCTACACCTTC.

The V call is TRBV6-5, the J call TRBJ2-4; 8 bases fit TRBD2. Germline trimming cut 10 bases from V and 1 base from J; bases unmatched to any gene: 6. The CDR3 totals 14 residues. The V gene's germline CDR1 is MNHEY and CDR2 SVGAGI. The CDR3 is CATRGGGAKNIQYF. CDR3 DNA sequence: TGTGCCACTCGGGGGGGCGGGGCCAAAAACATTCAGTACTTC.

The V gene is TRBV10-1, the J gene TRBJ1-5; the match to TRBD1 covers 7 bases. J lost 0 bases, V lost 6 bases, and 8 bases had no gene match. CDR3 length: 16 amino acids. From germline, CDR1 is WNHNN and CDR2 SYGVQD (reference sequence). CDR3 amino acids: CASSPITGASNQPQHF. In nucleotides, the CDR3 is TGCGCCAGCAGCCCCATAACAGGGGCTAGCAATCAGCCCCAGCATTTT.